This is a list of T cell receptor beta chains from one sample in a study of long-term antiretroviral therapy in people with HIV. This table comes from immunoSEQ multiplex PCR, and its TCRdb copy is limited to in-frame clones, with some not included. Of some 12,000 clones listed, approximately 86% were seen once; the top ten hold 15% to 20%. The specimen comprised unsorted PBMCs, sampled 3.4 years after starting antiretroviral therapy. These receptors all come from a man aged 35 to 55 with HIV. The conserved cysteine and the conserved F or W are not part of the CDR3 here. D genes are given only for firm matches.

D: NA
V: TRBV7-2
CDR3: ASSRDSSPQY

D: NA
V: TRBV6-6
CDR3: ASGSHSGANVLT

D: NA
V: TRBV6-5
CDR3: ASSFSVSGEQY

D: TRBD1
V: TRBV27
CDR3: ASSPPGQTYEQY

D: TRBD1
V: TRBV19
CDR3: ATEDRVNQPQH

D: NA
V: TRBV9
CDR3: ASSVEGREQY

D: TRBD2
V: TRBV19
CDR3: ASAGTRHTDTQY

D: TRBD1
V: TRBV10-3
CDR3: AISDGQGPDTQY

D: NA
V: TRBV9
CDR3: ASSLRQARNTGELF

D: TRBD2
V: TRBV5-1
CDR3: ASSLQGLARSTDTQY

D: NA
V: TRBV29-1
CDR3: SVLSNRVPYEQY

D: NA
V: TRBV9
CDR3: ASSVEGTSRTAGELF

D: NA
V: TRBV28
CDR3: ASSLGTVNTEAF

D: NA
V: TRBV19
CDR3: ASSEDRLTYEQY

D: TRBD1
V: TRBV19
CDR3: ASSPRTGDGYGYT